This TCR beta chain was observed in a study of blood T cell repertoires in COVID-19. Study-level information: Some COVID-19 samples were acute and others convalescent; all came from the United States, Italy and Spain.

Repertoires were generated with immunoSEQ multiplex PCR, while TCRdb's copy carries only in-frame clones and drops some. The top ten clones hold approximately 15% of a sample with about 160,000 clones, approximately 80% of them seen once. The CDR3 is 12 amino acids. Trimming pared 2 bases from V and 6 bases from J, leaving 5 bases between. This chain links TRBV12-3 or TRBV12-4 with TRBJ1-5; D is unresolved. Specimen: peripheral blood. The TCR originated in an elderly woman with acute or convalescent COVID-19. CDR3 residues: CASSLMAQPQHF. CDR3 nucleotide sequence: TGTGCCAGCAGTTTAATGGCTCAGCCCCAGCATTTT.